These 23 T cell receptor beta chains came from one sample sequenced in a study of T cell repertoires in cytomegalovirus infection. MiXCR was run by TCRdb on the reads, yielding one entry per CDR3 protein. The sample has approximately 150,000 distinct CDR3 sequences; about 20% are singletons. The antigens of these receptors remain unknown. Here the sequenced sample was CD8+ T cells from cultured PBMCs, taken from culture after CMV antigen stimulation. The receptors stem from a human donor in good health (CMV status not recorded). Some clones in this sample may be carry-over from other donors' samples.

V is TRBV2 and J is TRBJ2-1; the match to TRBD2 covers 7 bases. Per germline, CDR1 SNHLY and CDR2 FYNNEI. The CDR3 is made up of 15 amino acids. Trimming removed 3 bases from V and 1 base from J; junction bases left unmatched: 3. This CDR3 is CASSDGGGSYNEQFF. The CDR3 DNA follows: TGTGCCAGCAGTGATGGGGGGGGTTCCTACAATGAGCAGTTCTTC.

The J gene is TRBJ2-1, the V gene TRBV7-2; D is tentatively TRBD1 or TRBD2 (7 bases each). Germline V lookup: CDR1 SGHTA, CDR2 FQGNSA. This CDR3 is 17 amino acids long. The V end lost 1 base, the J end lost 6 bases, and 19 bases lay between the germline ends. The CDR3 reads CASSLGFREGARNEQFF. CDR3 nucleotides: TGTGCCAGCAGCTTAGGGTTTAGGGAGGGGGCGCGCAATGAGCAGTTCTTC.

The rearrangement joins TRBV27 to TRBJ1-1, with D unresolved. This CDR3 contains 16 residues. Germline-derived CDR1 and CDR2 are MNHEY and SMNVEV (reference sequence). V was cut by 5 bases and J by 4 bases, with 20 bases left in between. CDR3 region: CASSADRLWRGTEAFF. The CDR3 coding sequence is TGTGCCAGCAGTGCGGACCGGCTATGGCGGGGCACTGAAGCTTTCTTT.

This clonotype was observed many times. This rearrangement joins TRBV7-6 to TRBJ1-4; 8 nucleotides line up with TRBD1. J lost 8 bases, V lost 4 bases, and 9 bases had no gene match. The V gene's germline CDR1 is SGHVS and CDR2 FNYEAQ. This CDR3 has 15 residues. The CDR3 is CASSSQQGVVEKLFF. CDR3 DNA sequence: TGTGCCAGCAGCTCGCAACAGGGGGTGGTGGAAAAACTGTTTTTT.

The CDR3 region has the DNA TGCGCCAGCAGCCAATCCAGGCTGTTTTTT. Protein sequence: CASSQSRLFF. This chain links TRBV4-1 with TRBJ1-4; no clear D. V was shortened by 2 bases and J by 14 bases, with 6 bases between the two germline ends. CDR3 length equals 10 residues. The germline CDR1 and CDR2 sequences are MGHRA and YSYEKL.

This clonotype was recorded at least ten times. The genes are TRBV7-9 and TRBJ2-5, with 9 bases aligning to TRBD2. The germline V gene encodes CDR1 SEHNR and CDR2 FQNEAQ (reference sequence). The CDR3 sequence is 16 residues long. The V gene end was trimmed by 6 bases and the J gene end by 5 bases; junction bases not matched to a gene: 13. The CDR3: CASRDSLAGVEETQYF. DNA for the CDR3: TGTGCCAGCAGGGATTCATTAGCGGGGGTTGAGGAGACCCAGTACTTC.

V gene TRBV9 combines with J gene TRBJ1-1; D unresolved. The germline gives CDR1 SGDLS, CDR2 YYNGEE. V dropped 0 bases and J dropped 3 bases, with 12 bases sitting between them. CDR3 length equals 15 residues. CDR3 region: CASSVGRVSDTEAFF. Here the CDR3 DNA reads TGTGCCAGCAGCGTAGGACGGGTCTCGGACACTGAAGCTTTCTTT.

The V gene is TRBV7-9, the J gene TRBJ2-7; D unresolved. Looked up from germline, CDR1 is SEHNR and CDR2 is FQNEAQ (reference sequence). The ends were cut back, 1 base at V and 0 bases at J, with 13 bases in the middle. The CDR3 consists of 16 residues. CDR3 DNA: TGTGCCAGCAGCTTAGAGAGCAGCCCGAGCTCCTACGAGCAGTACTTC. Residues: CASSLESSPSSYEQYF.

This clonotype was counted only a few times. The J gene is TRBJ1-1, the V gene TRBV19; 7 nucleotides match TRBD1. The CDR3 runs to 15 residues. CDR1 LNHDA and CDR2 SQIVND come from the germline V gene (reference sequence). The J segment lost 0 bases and the V segment lost 9 bases, leaving 10 bases of the junction unmatched. The CDR3 nucleotides read TGTGCCAGCATTGGGGCAGGGGGAGTGAACACTGAAGCTTTCTTT. It encodes CASIGAGGVNTEAFF.

This clonotype occurred a few times. This chain joins TRBV6-1 and TRBJ1-1; no reliable D call. CDR3 length: 15 amino acids. V was shortened by 1 base and J by 4 bases, with 13 bases between the two germline ends. Germline CDR1 reads MNHNS; CDR2 reads SASEGT. The CDR3 DNA is TGTGCCAGCAGTGAAGAGCCCTCTCTCCCCACTGAAGCTTTCTTT. Its protein product is CASSEEPSLPTEAFF.

V gene TRBV20-1 combines with J gene TRBJ2-5; D remains ambiguous. The CDR3 is 13 amino acids. CDR1 is DFQATT and CDR2 is SNEGSKA in the germline V gene (reference sequence). V lost 2 bases to trimming and J lost 0 bases, with 7 bases between them. This CDR3 is CSARRLDQETQYF. CDR3 sequence (DNA): TGCAGTGCTAGAAGACTGGACCAAGAGACCCAGTACTTC.

This clonotype was observed a handful of times. The V gene is TRBV12-3 or TRBV12-4, the J gene TRBJ1-2; D is possibly TRBD1 (6 bases). The CDR3 sequence is 15 residues long. Trimming pared 6 bases from V and 4 bases from J, leaving 18 bases between. The CDR3 region has the DNA TGTGCCAGCAGCCCAAGGGGGGCGACGGTCTATGGCTACACCTTC. It is translated as CASSPRGATVYGYTF.

This chain uses TRBV2 with TRBJ1-6, with D uncertain. V lost 5 bases and J 4 bases, leaving 15 bases between the germline ends. The CDR3 loop spans 16 amino acids. Germline lookup yields CDR1 SNHLY and CDR2 FYNNEI. The CDR3, as DNA: TGTGCCAGCAGTCTCCGGGCCAATGGATATAATTCACCCCTCCACTTT. This encodes CASSLRANGYNSPLHF.

This rearrangement joins TRBV5-6 to TRBJ1-1; a possible D gene is TRBD1 (6 bases). The length of the CDR3 is 16 residues. Germline CDR1 reads SGHDT; CDR2 reads YYEEEE. V was cut by 6 bases and J by 1 base, with 19 bases left in between. In nucleotides, the CDR3 is TGTGCCAGCACCGCCTTACAGGGACAAGGGAACACTGAAGCTTTCTTT. Translating gives CASTALQGQGNTEAFF.

This clonotype was seen only a few times. The chain is built from TRBV7-2 and TRBJ1-5; TRBD1 might be the D (5 bases). The V end lost 5 bases, the J end lost 9 bases, and 17 bases lay between the germline ends. Germline assignment: CDR1 SGHTA and CDR2 FQGNSA. The CDR3 consists of 14 residues. The CDR3 region has the DNA TGTGCCAGCAGCCAACACGGACACCGTGGGCCCCAGCATTTT. Translated, it gives CASSQHGHRGPQHF.

This clonotype was counted at least ten times. The rearrangement links TRBV7-6 to TRBJ1-1; a possible D gene is TRBD1 (5 bases). The germline V gene has CDR1 SGHVS and CDR2 FNYEAQ. This CDR3 is 13 amino acids long. Deletions cut 4 bases from V and 1 base from J, with 7 bases between. The CDR3 sequence is CASSWGGNTEAFF. The DNA for the CDR3 is TGTGCCAGCAGCTGGGGGGGGAACACTGAAGCTTTCTTT.

This clonotype has only a few counts. The chain has TRBV7-2 and TRBJ2-7, with TRBD2 identical over 7 bases. The CDR3 totals 14 residues. Looked up from germline, CDR1 is SGHTA and CDR2 is FQGNSA. With 7 bases clipped from V and 2 bases from J, the junction kept 8 bases outside the gene matches. The CDR3: CASNRGGRPYEQYF. DNA for the CDR3: TGTGCCAGCAACCGCGGGGGACGGCCCTACGAGCAGTACTTC.

The chain uses TRBV5-8 and TRBJ1-1; D ambiguous. Germline CDR1 is SGHTS and CDR2 is YDEGEE. V dropped 1 base and J dropped 5 bases, with 12 bases sitting between them. The CDR3 length is 14 residues. The CDR3 sequence: CASSLLSLKTEAFF. The CDR3 coding sequence is TGTGCCAGCAGCTTGTTATCCCTAAAAACTGAAGCTTTCTTT.

This rearrangement joins TRBV7-9 to TRBJ2-1, with TRBD1 matching 9 bases. CDR1 is SEHNR, CDR2 FQNEAQ, per germline (reference sequence). Losses at the gene ends were 3 bases for V and 6 bases for J; bases not matched to a gene: 6. The CDR3 is made up of 15 amino acids. CDR3: CASSFPGQGINEQFF. CDR3 sequence (DNA): TGTGCCAGCAGCTTCCCGGGACAGGGTATCAATGAGCAGTTCTTC.

This clonotype has only a few counts. The chain recombines TRBV12-5 with TRBJ2-7; D is possibly TRBD1 (5 bases). V dropped 3 bases and J dropped 3 bases, with 9 bases sitting between them. This CDR3 is 13 amino acids long. Germline V lookup: CDR1 LGHNT, CDR2 FRNRAP. The CDR3 DNA reads as TGTGCTAGTGGTTTTAGACAGCGCTACGAGCAGTACTTC. Translation gives CASGFRQRYEQYF.

The chain employs TRBV29-1 and TRBJ2-5, with TRBD2 identical over 12 bases. Germline lookup yields CDR1 SQVTM and CDR2 ANQGSEA. Germline trimming cut 1 base from V and 5 bases from J; bases unmatched to any gene: 5. The CDR3 contains 15 residues. The CDR3 loop reads CSVEGLAGADETQYF. In DNA, the CDR3 is TGCAGCGTTGAAGGACTAGCGGGGGCAGACGAGACCCAGTACTTC.

This clonotype was counted at least ten times. CDR3 in amino acids: CASSQDGGETQYF. The CDR3 DNA sequence: TGCGCCAGCAGCCAAGATGGGGGAGAGACCCAGTACTTC. The chain combines TRBV4-1 with TRBJ2-5, with D perhaps given as TRBD1 or TRBD2 (5 bases each). The CDR3 is 13 residues long. From germline, CDR1 is MGHRA and CDR2 YSYEKL. Trimming took off 0 bases at V and 4 bases at J, with 6 bases between the two ends.

The V gene is TRBV6-5, the J gene TRBJ1-5; 8 positions agree with TRBD1. Looked up from germline, CDR1 is MNHEY and CDR2 is SVGAGI. The ends lost 5 bases at V and 7 bases at J; junction bases unmatched: 10. The CDR3 is 15 residues long. The CDR3 DNA follows: TGTGCCAGCAGTACGGACAGGGAGGTAGGGCAGCCCCAGCATTTT. Its translation: CASSTDREVGQPQHF.